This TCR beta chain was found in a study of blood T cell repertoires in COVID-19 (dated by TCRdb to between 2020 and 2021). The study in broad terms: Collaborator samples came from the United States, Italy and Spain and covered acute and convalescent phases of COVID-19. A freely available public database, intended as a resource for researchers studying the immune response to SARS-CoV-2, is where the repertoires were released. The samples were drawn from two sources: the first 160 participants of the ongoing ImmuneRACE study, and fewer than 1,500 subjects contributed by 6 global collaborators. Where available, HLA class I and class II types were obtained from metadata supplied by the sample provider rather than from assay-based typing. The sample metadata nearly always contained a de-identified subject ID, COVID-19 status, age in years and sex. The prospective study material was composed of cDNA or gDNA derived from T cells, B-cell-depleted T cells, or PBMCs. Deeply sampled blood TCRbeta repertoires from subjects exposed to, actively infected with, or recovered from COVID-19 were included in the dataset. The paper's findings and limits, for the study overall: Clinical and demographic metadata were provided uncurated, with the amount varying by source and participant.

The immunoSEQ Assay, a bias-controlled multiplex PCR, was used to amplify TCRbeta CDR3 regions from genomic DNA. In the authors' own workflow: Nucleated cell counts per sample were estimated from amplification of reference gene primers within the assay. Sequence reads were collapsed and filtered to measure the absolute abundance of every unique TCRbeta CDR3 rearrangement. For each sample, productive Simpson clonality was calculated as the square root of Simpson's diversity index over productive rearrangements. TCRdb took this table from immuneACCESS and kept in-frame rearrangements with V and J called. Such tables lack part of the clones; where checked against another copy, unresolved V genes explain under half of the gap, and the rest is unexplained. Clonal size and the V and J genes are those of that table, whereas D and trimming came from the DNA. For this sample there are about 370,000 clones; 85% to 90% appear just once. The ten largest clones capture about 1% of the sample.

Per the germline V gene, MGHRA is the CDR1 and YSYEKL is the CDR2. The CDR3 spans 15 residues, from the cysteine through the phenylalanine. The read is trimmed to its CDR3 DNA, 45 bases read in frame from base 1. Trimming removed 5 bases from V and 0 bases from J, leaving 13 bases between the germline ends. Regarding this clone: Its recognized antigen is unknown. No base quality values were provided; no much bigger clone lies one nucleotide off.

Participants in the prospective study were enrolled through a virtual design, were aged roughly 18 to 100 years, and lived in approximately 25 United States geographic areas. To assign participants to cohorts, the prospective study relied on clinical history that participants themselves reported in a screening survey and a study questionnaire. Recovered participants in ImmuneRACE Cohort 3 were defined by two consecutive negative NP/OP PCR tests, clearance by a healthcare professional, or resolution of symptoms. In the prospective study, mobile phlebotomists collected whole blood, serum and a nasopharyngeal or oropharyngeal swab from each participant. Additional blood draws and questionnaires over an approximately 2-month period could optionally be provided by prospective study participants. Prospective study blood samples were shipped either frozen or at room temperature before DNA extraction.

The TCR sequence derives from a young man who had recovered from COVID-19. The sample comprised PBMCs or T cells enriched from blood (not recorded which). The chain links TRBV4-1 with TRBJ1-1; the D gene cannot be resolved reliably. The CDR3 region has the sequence CASSFWPVMNTEAFF. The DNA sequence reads TGCGCCAGCAGCTTTTGGCCCGTCATGAACACTGAAGCTTTCTTT.